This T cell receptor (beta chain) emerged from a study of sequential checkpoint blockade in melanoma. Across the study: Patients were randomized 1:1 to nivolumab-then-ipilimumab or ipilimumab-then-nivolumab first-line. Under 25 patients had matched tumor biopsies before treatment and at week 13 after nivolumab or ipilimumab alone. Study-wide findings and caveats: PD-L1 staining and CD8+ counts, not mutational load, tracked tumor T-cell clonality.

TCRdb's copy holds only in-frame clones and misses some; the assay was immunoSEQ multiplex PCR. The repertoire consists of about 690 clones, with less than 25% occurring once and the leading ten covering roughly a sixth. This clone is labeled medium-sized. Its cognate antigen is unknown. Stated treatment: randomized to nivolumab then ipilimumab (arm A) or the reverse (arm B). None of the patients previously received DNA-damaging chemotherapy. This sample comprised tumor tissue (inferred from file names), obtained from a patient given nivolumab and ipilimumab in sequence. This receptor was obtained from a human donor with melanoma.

CDR3 coding DNA: TGTGCCAGCACCCTCATATTGAACACCGGGGAGCTGTTTTTT. It translates to CASTLILNTGELFF. This chain joins TRBV11-3 and TRBJ2-2, with no clear D. The CDR3 sequence is 14 residues long. Germline CDR1 SGHNT, CDR2 YENEEA. V gave up 7 bases and J gave up 1 base, with 10 bases separating them.